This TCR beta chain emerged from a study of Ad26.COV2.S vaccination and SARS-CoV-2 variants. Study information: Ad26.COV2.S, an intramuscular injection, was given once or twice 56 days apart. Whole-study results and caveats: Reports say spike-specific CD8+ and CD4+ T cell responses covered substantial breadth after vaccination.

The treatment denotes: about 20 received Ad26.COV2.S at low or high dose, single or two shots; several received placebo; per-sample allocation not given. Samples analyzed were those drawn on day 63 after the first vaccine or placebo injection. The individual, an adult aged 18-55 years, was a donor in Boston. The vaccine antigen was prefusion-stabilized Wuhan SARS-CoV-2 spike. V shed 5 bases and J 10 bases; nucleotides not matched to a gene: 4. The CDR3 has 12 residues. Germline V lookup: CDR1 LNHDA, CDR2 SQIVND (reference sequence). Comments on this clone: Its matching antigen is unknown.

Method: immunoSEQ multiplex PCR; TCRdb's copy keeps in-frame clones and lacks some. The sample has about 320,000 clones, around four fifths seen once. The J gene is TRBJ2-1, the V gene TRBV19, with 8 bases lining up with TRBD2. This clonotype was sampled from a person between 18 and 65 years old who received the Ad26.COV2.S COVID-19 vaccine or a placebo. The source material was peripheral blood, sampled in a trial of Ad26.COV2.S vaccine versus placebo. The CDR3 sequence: CASSVGGGEQFF. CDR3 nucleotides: TGTGCCAGTAGTGTCGGGGGGGGCGAGCAGTTCTTC.